The following is a T cell receptor beta chain sequence with its context. Its specific antigen is unknown. The sample holds no much larger clone one base away, and base qualities are not on file. The entry originates in a study of blood T cell repertoires in COVID-19 (dated by TCRdb to the early 2020s). About the full investigation: Samples from collaborators originated in the United States, Italy and Spain and spanned both the acute and convalescent phases of COVID-19. The prospective study material was composed of cDNA or gDNA derived from T cells, B-cell-depleted T cells, or PBMCs. Subjects who had been exposed to COVID-19, were actively infected with it, or had recovered from it provided the deeply sampled blood TCRbeta repertoires that made up the dataset. The repertoires were released in a freely available public database intended as a resource for research on the immune response to SARS-CoV-2. Samples were obtained from the ongoing ImmuneRACE study (first 160 participants) and from 1,254 subjects provided by 6 global collaborators. Sample metadata almost always included a de-identified subject ID, COVID-19 status, age in years and sex. Where available, HLA class I and class II types were obtained from metadata supplied by the sample provider rather than from assay-based typing.

TCRbeta CDR3 regions were amplified from genomic DNA by means of the immunoSEQ Assay, a bias-controlled multiplex PCR. Processing in the source paper ran as follows. The number of nucleated cells in each sample was estimated by amplification of reference gene primers within the assay. To quantify the absolute abundance of each unique TCRbeta CDR3 rearrangement, sequence reads were collapsed and filtered. For each sample, productive Simpson clonality was calculated by taking the square root of Simpson's diversity index across productive rearrangements. In TCRdb, the immuneACCESS table is reduced to in-frame sequences with V and J assigned. These tables do not hold every clone; where another copy was compared, an unresolved V gene accounts for under half, and the others remain unexplained. Clonal size and the V and J genes are those of that table, whereas D and trimming came from the DNA. This sample has roughly 330,000 clones in its table, and 80% to 90% of those were observed once. 5% of the sample comes from the top ten.

Broad study findings and their caveats: The amount of clinical and demographic metadata varied by source and participant and was provided uncurated.

In the prospective study, participants were roughly 18 to 100 years old, resided in approximately 25 geographic areas of the United States, and were enrolled through a virtual design. In the prospective study, participants were assigned to cohorts based on the clinical history participants reported in a screening survey and a study questionnaire. ImmuneRACE Cohort 3 recovered participants were defined by two consecutive negative NP/OP PCR tests, healthcare professional clearance, or symptom resolution. In the prospective study, whole blood, serum and a nasopharyngeal or oropharyngeal swab were collected from each participant by mobile phlebotomists. Additional blood draws and questionnaires over an approximately two-month period could optionally be provided by prospective study participants. Prospective study blood samples were shipped either frozen or at room temperature before DNA extraction.

The receptor's source is a man aged 25 to 40 who had recovered from COVID-19. The material sequenced was PBMCs or T cells enriched from blood (not recorded which).

Here is the DNA: TGTGCCTGGAGTTTTGGCGGCTCCTACGAGCAGTACTTC. Its amino acids are CAWSFGGSYEQYF. Here the chain combines TRBV30 and TRBJ2-7; a confident D gene designation cannot be given. V lost 2 bases and J lost 0 bases; the stretch between them is 8 bases long. There are 13 amino acids in the CDR3, from cysteine to phenylalanine inclusive. The kept DNA is CDR3 alone, 39 bases in frame from the first base. Per the germline V gene (reference sequence), GTSNPN is the CDR1 and SVGIG is the CDR2. The full variable domain, completed from the reference TRBV30 and TRBJ2-7 proteins outside the CDR3, reads SQTIHQWPATLVQPVGSPLSLECTVEGTSNPNLYWYRQAAGRGLQLLFYSVGIGQISSEVPQNLSASRPQDRQFILSSKKLLLSDSGFYLCAWSFGGSYEQYFGPGTRLTVT.